The 24 T cell receptor beta chains given below trace back to one sample, sequenced in a study of shared clonotypes between healthy human individuals. The repertoire was sequenced with immunoSEQ multiplex PCR; TCRdb's copy has only in-frame clones and lacks some. The sample yields 2 million to 2.5 million clones, 90% to 95% seen once. The sample taken for sequencing was naive CD4+ T cells from PBMCs. Subset in this sample: CD45RA+ positively selected. These receptors were taken from a man between 18 and 29 years old in good health. Some clones in this sample may be carry-over from other donors' samples.

This CDR3 is CAWSVNAGAWETQYF. The DNA of the CDR3 is TGTGCCTGGAGTGTAAACGCGGGAGCCTGGGAGACCCAGTACTTC. V is TRBV30 and J is TRBJ2-5; 7 nucleotides align to TRBD2. Germline V gives CDR1 GTSNPN, CDR2 SVGIG (reference sequence). The CDR3 has 15 residues. The J segment lost 5 bases and the V segment lost 0 bases, leaving 9 bases of the junction unmatched.

The chain couples TRBV6-5 to TRBJ2-5; tentatively, D is TRBD1 or TRBD2 (5 bases each). The V and J ends lost 5 bases and 4 bases respectively, with 11 bases between them. The CDR3 contains 13 residues. Germline V gene data show CDR1 as MNHEY and CDR2 as SVGAGI. CDR3 loop: CASSLRGGETQYF. The CDR3, as DNA: TGTGCCAGCAGTCTCCGTGGGGGAGAGACCCAGTACTTC.

The CDR3 protein is CAIAASSTDTQYF. The CDR3 nucleotides read TGTGCCATCGCAGCATCTAGCACAGATACGCAGTATTTT. This chain connects TRBV10-3 to TRBJ2-3, with D unresolved. The CDR3 runs 13 residues. V shed 8 bases and J shed 0 bases, with 9 bases lying between them. CDR1 is ENHRY, CDR2 SYGVKD, per germline.

This sequence joins TRBV7-9 and TRBJ2-7; D gene unclear. V lost 7 bases and J lost 7, with 20 bases in between. Germline CDR1 is SEHNR and CDR2 is FQNEAQ (reference sequence). The CDR3 has 14 amino acids. CDR3 bases: TGTGCCAGCACCCTTGGAACTTCGCCGTGGGAGCAGTACTTC. Translated: CASTLGTSPWEQYF.

The chain is built from TRBV5-1 and TRBJ2-1; D is undetermined. In germline, CDR1 is SGHRS, CDR2 YFSETQ. CDR3 size: 14 residues. V lost 8 bases, J lost 4 bases, and 16 bases lay in between. The DNA of the CDR3 is TGCGCCAGTAGACAAGCGACTGTGTACAATGAGCAGTTCTTC. Its translation: CASRQATVYNEQFF. Looking up the rest from reference TRBV5-1 and TRBJ2-1 gives the full variable domain: KAGVTQTPRYLIKTRGQQVTLSCSPISGHRSVSWYQQTPGQGLQFLFEYFSETQRNKGNFPGRFSGRQFSNSRSEMNVSTLELGDSALYLCASRQATVYNEQFFGPGTRLTVL.

The chain combines TRBV19 with TRBJ1-2, with a tentative D call TRBD1 (6 bases). This CDR3 is 13 amino acids long. Germline CDR1 and CDR2: LNHDA and SQIVND (reference sequence). The V and J ends lost 4 bases and 1 base respectively, with 7 bases between them. CDR3: CASSNRDNYGYTF. CDR3 bases: TGTGCCAGTAGTAACAGGGATAACTATGGCTACACCTTC.

The V gene is TRBV4-3, the J gene TRBJ2-3; 9 bases fit TRBD2. The ends lost 0 bases at V and 5 bases at J; junction bases unmatched: 9. The CDR3 covers 17 residues. In germline, CDR1 is LGHNA, CDR2 YSLEER. Here the CDR3 reads CASSQDLLAGLVDTQYF. As DNA, the CDR3 is TGCGCCAGCAGCCAAGATTTGCTAGCGGGGTTGGTAGATACGCAGTATTTT.

This clone was seen only once. The rearrangement joins TRBV18 to TRBJ1-3; D unresolved. The V gene's germline CDR1 is KGHSH and CDR2 LQKENI. The CDR3 has 17 amino acids. The V and J ends lost 6 bases and 0 bases respectively, with 18 bases between them. CDR3 amino acids: CASSLFPNSASGNTIYF. In nucleotides, the CDR3 is TGTGCCAGCTCCCTGTTTCCCAATTCGGCCTCTGGAAACACCATATATTTT.

A note on this clone: Other nucleotide sequences from this sample produce the same CDR3. The genes are TRBV28 and TRBJ2-5; no firm D call. V was shortened by 2 bases and J by 4 bases, with 2 bases between the two germline ends. Germline assignment: CDR1 MDHEN and CDR2 SYDVKM. The CDR3 loop spans 11 amino acids. The CDR3 nucleotides read TGTGCCAGCAGTTTAAGAGAGACCCAGTACTTC. Amino acid sequence: CASSLRETQYF.

The chain carries TRBV19 and TRBJ2-3; 9 bases are shared with TRBD2. This CDR3 spans 14 amino acids. Germline CDR1 LNHDA, CDR2 SQIVND (reference sequence). With V trimmed by 3 bases and J by 11 bases, 9 bases remained unmatched. The CDR3 DNA sequence: TGTGCCAGTAGTATGGATCTAGCGGGAAGGGGGCAGTATTTT. Amino acid sequence: CASSMDLAGRGQYF.

The V and J genes are TRBV6-5 and TRBJ1-6, with 8 bases lining up with TRBD1. Germline-derived CDR1 and CDR2 are MNHEY and SVGAGI. The CDR3 runs 15 residues. The V segment lost 2 bases and the J segment 7 bases; nucleotides outside the gene matches: 4. CDR3 in DNA: TGTGCCAGCAGTTACACCCGGGACAGGAATTCACCCCTCCACTTT. It yields the protein CASSYTRDRNSPLHF.

A single count supports this clone. The chain combines TRBV10-3 with TRBJ1-2; possible D gene TRBD1, 5 bases. V was clipped by 4 bases and J by 5 bases, with 17 bases between them. Germline CDR1 reads ENHRY; CDR2 reads SYGVKD. CDR3 size: 15 residues. The DNA of the CDR3 is TGTGCCATCAGTGTCCTTTTAGCGGGGCAGTATGGCTACACCTTC. It is translated as CAISVLLAGQYGYTF.

V usage is TRBV30 and J usage is TRBJ1-5, with 9 bases lining up with TRBD1. The V segment lost 4 bases and the J segment 5 bases; nucleotides outside the gene matches: 6. CDR1 is GTSNPN, CDR2 SVGIG, per germline (reference sequence). The length of the CDR3 is 14 residues. The CDR3 protein is CAWTQGQGYQPQHF. CDR3 coding DNA: TGTGCCTGGACCCAAGGACAGGGGTATCAGCCCCAGCATTTT.

The rearrangement links TRBV20-1 to TRBJ1-1, with D unresolved. This CDR3 contains 10 residues. Per germline, CDR1 DFQATT and CDR2 SNEGSKA (reference sequence). V dropped 2 bases and J dropped 11 bases, with 9 bases sitting between them. The CDR3 loop reads CSARTFGAFF. The DNA of the CDR3 is TGCAGTGCTAGAACTTTTGGCGCTTTCTTT.

V and J are TRBV10-3 and TRBJ2-3; D is undetermined. CDR1 is ENHRY, CDR2 SYGVKD, per germline. The CDR3 extends over 17 amino acids. With 0 bases removed from V and 1 base from J, the gap between germline ends came to 14 bases. CDR3 DNA: TGTGCCATCAGTGAGTCGGTGGGCGCCCGACGCACAGATACGCAGTATTTT. Its translation: CAISESVGARRTDTQYF.

CDR3 amino acids: CASSYSGRSYNEQFF. CDR3 DNA: TGTGCCAGCAGTTACTCAGGGAGATCCTACAATGAGCAGTTCTTC. V usage is TRBV6-5 and J usage is TRBJ2-1, with D perhaps TRBD2 (5 bases). Trimming removed 0 bases at V and 1 base at J, with 7 bases between. This CDR3 spans 15 amino acids. Germline V gives CDR1 MNHEY, CDR2 SVGAGI.

V gene TRBV4-2 combines with J gene TRBJ2-7; D gene unclear. This CDR3 has 15 residues. V shed 1 base and J shed 3 bases, with 13 bases lying between them. Germline V gives CDR1 LGHNA, CDR2 YNFKEQ. For the CDR3, the DNA is TGTGCCAGCAGCCAAGGCCTACGGCCAGACTACGAGCAGTACTTC. This translates into CASSQGLRPDYEQYF.

Note on this clone: The sample carries other DNA sequences with the same CDR3. This rearrangement joins TRBV9 to TRBJ2-1; 14 nucleotides align to TRBD2. The CDR3 length is 15 residues. The V and J ends lost 5 bases and 5 bases, in that order; junction bases with no gene match: 3. Per the germline V gene, CDR1 is SGDLS and CDR2 is YYNGEE. The CDR3 loop is CASSAGLAGDNEQFF. The CDR3 DNA follows: TGTGCCAGCAGTGCGGGACTAGCGGGAGACAATGAGCAGTTCTTC.

The gene calls are TRBV15 and TRBJ2-7; weak D call: TRBD2 (6 bases). Trimming removed 2 bases from V and 3 bases from J, with 17 bases in between. The germline CDR1 and CDR2 sequences are LNHNV and YYDKDF (reference sequence). CDR3 length: 16 residues. Written as DNA, the CDR3 is TGTGCCACCAGCAGAATCTCAAGGGACTTCATCTACGAGCAGTACTTC. Protein sequence: CATSRISRDFIYEQYF.

V and J are TRBV28 and TRBJ2-2, with D hard to call. Germline assignment: CDR1 MDHEN and CDR2 SYDVKM. Trimming took off 5 bases at V and 7 bases at J, with 14 bases between the two ends. This CDR3 region has 14 residues. The CDR3 here is CASSRSSWRGELFF. The CDR3 DNA is TGTGCCAGCAGTCGCAGCTCCTGGCGCGGGGAGCTGTTTTTT.

The chain's CDR3 is CASSLGEGYTF. The CDR3 bases are TGTGCCAGCAGTTTAGGAGAAGGCTACACCTTC. The J gene is TRBJ1-2, the V gene TRBV28; unclear D gene. Trimming stripped 2 bases from V and 8 bases from J, with 6 bases between. CDR3 length equals 11 residues. In germline, CDR1 is MDHEN, CDR2 SYDVKM.

CDR3 loop: CASSLAGGRFSGELFF. As DNA, the CDR3 is TGTGCCAGCAGCTTAGCAGGCGGGAGATTCTCCGGGGAGCTGTTTTTT. The chain is built from TRBV7-6 and TRBJ2-2; 7 nucleotides agree with TRBD2. After removal of 0 bases from V and 6 bases from J, the junction contained 7 bases not matched to a gene. The CDR3 is 16 amino acids. CDR1 and CDR2 (germline): SGHVS, FNYEAQ.

The CDR3 region has the DNA TGTGCCAGCAGTACAGGGGTAGGCACTGAAGCTTTCTTT. Protein: CASSTGVGTEAFF. The chain links TRBV9 to TRBJ1-1; 7 bases agree with TRBD1. Unmatched junction bases numbered 5, after V lost 5 bases and J lost 4 bases. This CDR3 has 13 amino acids. Germline loops: CDR1 SGDLS, CDR2 YYNGEE.

V is TRBV20-1 and J is TRBJ2-1; D possibly corresponds to TRBD2 (6 bases). This CDR3 has 11 amino acids. Trimming removed 7 bases from V and 8 bases from J, with 12 bases in between. CDR1 and CDR2 (germline): DFQATT, SNEGSKA (reference sequence). CDR3 bases: TGCAGTGTCGGGAGTCGCTATGAGCAGTTCTTC. Amino acids: CSVGSRYEQFF.